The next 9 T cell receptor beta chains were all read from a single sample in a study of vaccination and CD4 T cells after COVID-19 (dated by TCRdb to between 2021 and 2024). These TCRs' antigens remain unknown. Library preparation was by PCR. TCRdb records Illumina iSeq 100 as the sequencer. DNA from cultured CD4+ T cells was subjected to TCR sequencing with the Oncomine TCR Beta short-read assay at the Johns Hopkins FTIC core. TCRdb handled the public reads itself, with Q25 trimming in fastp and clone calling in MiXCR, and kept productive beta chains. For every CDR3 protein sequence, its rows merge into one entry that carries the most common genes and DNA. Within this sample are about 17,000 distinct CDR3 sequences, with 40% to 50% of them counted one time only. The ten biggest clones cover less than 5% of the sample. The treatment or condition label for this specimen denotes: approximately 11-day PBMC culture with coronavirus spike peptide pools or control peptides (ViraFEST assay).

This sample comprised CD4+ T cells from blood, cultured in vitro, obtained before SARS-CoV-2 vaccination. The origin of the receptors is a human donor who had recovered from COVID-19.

The DNA for the CDR3 is TGTGCCAGCAGGACCTCTGGAAACACCATATATTTT. This encodes CASRTSGNTIYF. The chain links TRBV6-1 to TRBJ1-3; no definite D call. There are 12 residues in the CDR3. CDR1 is MNHNS and CDR2 is SASEGT in the germline V gene. V lost 6 bases and J 0 bases, leaving 3 bases between the germline ends.

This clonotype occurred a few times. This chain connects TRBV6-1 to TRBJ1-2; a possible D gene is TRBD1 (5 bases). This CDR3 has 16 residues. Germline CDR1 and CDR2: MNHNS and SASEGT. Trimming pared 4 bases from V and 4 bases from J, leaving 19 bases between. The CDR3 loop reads CASSAMAGTSFYGYTF. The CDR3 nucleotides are TGTGCCAGCAGTGCCATGGCCGGGACCAGTTTCTATGGCTACACCTTC.

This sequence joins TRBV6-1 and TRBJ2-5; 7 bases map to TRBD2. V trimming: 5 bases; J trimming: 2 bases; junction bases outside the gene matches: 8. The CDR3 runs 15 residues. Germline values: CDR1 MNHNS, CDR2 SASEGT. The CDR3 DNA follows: TGTGCCAGCAGTCCTCGGGGAGCGGGGCAAGAGACCCAGTACTTC. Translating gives CASSPRGAGQETQYF.

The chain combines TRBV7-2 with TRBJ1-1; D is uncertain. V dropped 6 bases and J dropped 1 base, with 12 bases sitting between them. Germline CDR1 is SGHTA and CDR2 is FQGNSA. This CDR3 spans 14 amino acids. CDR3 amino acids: CASRSHNANTEAFF. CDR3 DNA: TGTGCCAGCAGGTCCCATAACGCGAACACTGAAGCTTTCTTT.

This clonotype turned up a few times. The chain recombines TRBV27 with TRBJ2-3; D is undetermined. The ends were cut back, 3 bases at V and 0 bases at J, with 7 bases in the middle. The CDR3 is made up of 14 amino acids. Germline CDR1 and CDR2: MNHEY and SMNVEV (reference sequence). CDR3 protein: CASSFDRSTDTQYF. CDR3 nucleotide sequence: TGTGCCAGCAGTTTCGACCGTAGCACAGATACGCAGTATTTT.

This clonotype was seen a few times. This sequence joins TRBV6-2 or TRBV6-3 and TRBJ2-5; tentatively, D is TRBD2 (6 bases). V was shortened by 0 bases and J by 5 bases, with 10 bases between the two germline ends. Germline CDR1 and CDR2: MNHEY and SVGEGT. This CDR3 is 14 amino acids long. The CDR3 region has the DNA TGTGCCAGCAGTTACTCCGGCGGAGGGGAGACCCAGTACTTC. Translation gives CASSYSGGGETQYF.

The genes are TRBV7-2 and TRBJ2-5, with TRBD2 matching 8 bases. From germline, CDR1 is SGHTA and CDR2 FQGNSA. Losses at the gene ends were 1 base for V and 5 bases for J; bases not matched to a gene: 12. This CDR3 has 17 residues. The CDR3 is CASSLVGAGLVSETQYF. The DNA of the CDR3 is TGTGCCAGCAGCTTAGTTGGAGCGGGACTAGTTTCCGAGACCCAGTACTTC.

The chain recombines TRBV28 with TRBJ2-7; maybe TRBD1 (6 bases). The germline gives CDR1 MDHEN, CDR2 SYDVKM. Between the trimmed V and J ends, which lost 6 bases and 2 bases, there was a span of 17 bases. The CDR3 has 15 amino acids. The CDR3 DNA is TGTGCCAGCAGCCCCCCGGGACAAGGAACCTACGAGCAGTACTTC. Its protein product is CASSPPGQGTYEQYF.

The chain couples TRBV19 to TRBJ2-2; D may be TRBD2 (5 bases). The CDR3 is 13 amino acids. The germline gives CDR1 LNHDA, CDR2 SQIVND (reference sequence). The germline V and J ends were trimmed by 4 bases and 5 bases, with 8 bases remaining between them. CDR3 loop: CASSTSGTGELFF. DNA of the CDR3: TGTGCCAGTAGTACCTCGGGGACCGGGGAGCTGTTTTTT.